Listed here are 6 T cell receptor beta chains from one sample, sequenced in a study of cytomegalovirus exposure and HLA in healthy donors. 60 Vbeta and 13 Jbeta primers were used in PCR. The method was immunoSEQ multiplex PCR; TCRdb's version includes in-frame clones alone and lacks a portion of them. In the table there are 85,000 to 130,000 clones, about 80% of which are singletons. The specimen sequenced was PBMCs. All receptors derive from a woman aged 18-29 years in good health and CMV-seropositive.

This clone has a handful of counts. The chain joins TRBV6-6 to TRBJ1-1; D is uncertain. CDR1 is MNHNY, CDR2 SVGAGI, per germline (reference sequence). V lost 2 bases, J lost 10 bases, and 14 bases lay in between. The length of the CDR3 is 13 residues. The CDR3 region has the DNA TGTGCCAGCAGTTACGCGGGCGGCGCCGGAGCTTTCTTT. It encodes CASSYAGGAGAFF.

This chain's CDR3 is CASSLRLAVYNEQFF. CDR3 in DNA: TGTGCCAGCAGTCTTCGACTAGCGGTCTACAATGAGCAGTTCTTC. The J gene is TRBJ2-1, the V gene TRBV6-1, with TRBD2 matching 9 bases. The CDR3 is 15 residues long. The V segment lost 5 bases and the J segment 3 bases; nucleotides outside the gene matches: 5. Germline V gives CDR1 MNHNS, CDR2 SASEGT.

In this sample, this clone turned up once. This chain connects TRBV20-1 to TRBJ2-7; D not resolved. V shed 3 bases and J shed 3 bases, with 6 bases lying between them. Germline lookup yields CDR1 DFQATT and CDR2 SNEGSKA (reference sequence). The CDR3 consists of 11 residues. CDR3 sequence reads: CSASRGYEQYF. As DNA, the CDR3 is TGCAGTGCTAGCCGAGGCTACGAGCAGTACTTC.

V gene TRBV5-4 combines with J gene TRBJ1-1; D remains ambiguous. There are 14 residues in the CDR3. Germline lookup yields CDR1 SGHNT and CDR2 YYREEE (reference sequence). V lost 4 bases, J lost 0 bases, and 10 bases lay in between. CDR3 region: CASSEDIMNTEAFF. CDR3 coding DNA: TGTGCCAGCAGCGAGGATATTATGAACACTGAAGCTTTCTTT.

The chain couples TRBV19 to TRBJ2-1; 8 bases match TRBD1. V lost 3 bases, J lost 8 bases, and 15 bases stayed unmatched. The CDR3 loop spans 17 amino acids. Germline CDR1 reads LNHDA; CDR2 reads SQIVND (reference sequence). As DNA, the CDR3 is TGTGCCAGTAGTATCGTTTGGGCGACAGGGGTGTACGATGAGCAGTTCTTC. This gives the protein CASSIVWATGVYDEQFF.

This chain connects TRBV7-9 to TRBJ2-2, with 7 bases aligning to TRBD1. The CDR3 has 17 amino acids. V lost 4 bases, J lost 4 bases, and 12 bases stayed unmatched. Germline V gives CDR1 SEHNR, CDR2 FQNEAQ (reference sequence). CDR3 in amino acids: CASSSRRGTASTGELFF. The DNA for the CDR3 is TGTGCCAGCAGCTCCAGAAGGGGGACAGCTAGCACCGGGGAGCTGTTTTTT.